The next 3 T cell receptor beta chains were all read from a single sample in a study of identical twins. TCRdb reprocessed the 5' RACE reads via MiXCR and lists one record per CDR3 protein. The sample lists around 480,000 distinct CDR3 sequences; 13% to 15% were seen once. The same data also went into a second study, on yellow fever vaccine responses in identical twins.

Sequencing was carried out using CD4+ T cells sorted from blood. The receptors here all came from a woman aged 18-35 years in good health.

This clonotype was seen more than once but under ten times. The chain links TRBV11-2 to TRBJ2-5; no definite D call. Per the germline V gene, CDR1 is SGHAT and CDR2 is FQNNGV. V dropped 1 base and J dropped 5 bases, with 14 bases sitting between them. The CDR3 spans 15 residues. CDR3 bases: TGTGCCAGCAGCTTAGGGAATACGGGCTCTGAGACCCAGTACTTC. It translates to CASSLGNTGSETQYF.

The genes are TRBV20-1 and TRBJ1-3; D is unclear. Germline lookup yields CDR1 DFQATT and CDR2 SNEGSKA (reference sequence). V lost 6 bases and J lost 1, with 16 bases in between. The CDR3 consists of 15 residues. The CDR3 DNA is TGCAGTGCCCGACATGCAATAAGATCTGGAAACACCATATATTTT. Protein sequence: CSARHAIRSGNTIYF.

The chain has TRBV7-2 and TRBJ2-1, with D maybe TRBD1 (6 bases). V was shortened by 5 bases and J by 8 bases, with 16 bases between the two germline ends. CDR3 size: 14 residues. CDR1 SGHTA and CDR2 FQGNSA come from the germline V gene. The CDR3 nucleotides are TGTGCCAGCAGCGAAAGTCAGGGGCTGGATGAGCAGTTCTTC. Its translation: CASSESQGLDEQFF.